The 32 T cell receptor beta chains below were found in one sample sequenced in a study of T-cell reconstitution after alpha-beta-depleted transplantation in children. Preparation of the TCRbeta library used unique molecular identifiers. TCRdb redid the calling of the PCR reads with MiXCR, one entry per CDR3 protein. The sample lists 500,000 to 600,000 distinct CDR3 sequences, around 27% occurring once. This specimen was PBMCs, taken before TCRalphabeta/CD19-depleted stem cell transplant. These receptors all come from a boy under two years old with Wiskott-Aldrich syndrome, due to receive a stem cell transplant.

The CDR3 here is CASSAPSYNEQFF. CDR3 nucleotides: TGTGCCAGCAGTGCCCCTAGCTACAATGAGCAGTTCTTC. V gene TRBV28 combines with J gene TRBJ2-1; no firm D call. Germline lookup yields CDR1 MDHEN and CDR2 SYDVKM. Deletions cut 5 bases from V and 3 bases from J, with 8 bases between. The CDR3 consists of 13 residues.

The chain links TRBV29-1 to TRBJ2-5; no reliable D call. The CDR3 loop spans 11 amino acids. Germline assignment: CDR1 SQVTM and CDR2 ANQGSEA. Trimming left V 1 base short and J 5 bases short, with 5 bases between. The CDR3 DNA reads TGCAGCGTTGAAGGGTACGAGACCCAGTACTTC. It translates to CSVEGYETQYF.

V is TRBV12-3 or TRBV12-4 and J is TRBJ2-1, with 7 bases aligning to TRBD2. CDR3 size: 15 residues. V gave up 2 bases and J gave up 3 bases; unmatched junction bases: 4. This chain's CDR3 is CASSLWGGNYNEQFF. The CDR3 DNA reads TGTGCCAGCAGTTTATGGGGAGGGAACTACAATGAGCAGTTCTTC.

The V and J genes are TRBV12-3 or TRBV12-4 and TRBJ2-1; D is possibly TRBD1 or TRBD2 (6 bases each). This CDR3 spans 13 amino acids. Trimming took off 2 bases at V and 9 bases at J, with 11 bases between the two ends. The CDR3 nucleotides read TGTGCCAGCAGTTTAACAGGGCGGGGTGAGCAGTTCTTC. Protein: CASSLTGRGEQFF.

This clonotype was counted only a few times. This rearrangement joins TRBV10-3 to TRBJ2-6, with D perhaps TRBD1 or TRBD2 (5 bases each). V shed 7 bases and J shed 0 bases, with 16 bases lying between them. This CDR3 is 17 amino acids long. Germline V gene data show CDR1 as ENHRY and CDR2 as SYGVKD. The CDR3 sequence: CAINTERTSSGANVLTF. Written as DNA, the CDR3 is TGTGCCATCAACACTGAGCGGACAAGCTCTGGGGCCAACGTCCTGACTTTC.

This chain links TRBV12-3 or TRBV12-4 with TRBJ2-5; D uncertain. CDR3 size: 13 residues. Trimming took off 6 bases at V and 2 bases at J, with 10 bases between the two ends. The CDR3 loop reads CASSLWQQETQYF. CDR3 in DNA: TGTGCCAGCAGCCTCTGGCAGCAAGAGACCCAGTACTTC.

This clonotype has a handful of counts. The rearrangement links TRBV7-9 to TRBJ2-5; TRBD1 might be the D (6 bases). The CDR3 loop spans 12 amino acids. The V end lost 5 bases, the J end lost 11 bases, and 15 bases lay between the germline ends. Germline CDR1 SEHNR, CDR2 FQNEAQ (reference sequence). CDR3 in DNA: TGTGCCAGCAGCCCATCGTCAGGGGTTCAGTACTTC. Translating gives CASSPSSGVQYF.

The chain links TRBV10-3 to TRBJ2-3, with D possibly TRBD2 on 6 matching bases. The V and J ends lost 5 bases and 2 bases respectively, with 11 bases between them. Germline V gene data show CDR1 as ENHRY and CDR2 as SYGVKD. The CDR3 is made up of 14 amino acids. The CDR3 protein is CAISPRLDTDTQYF. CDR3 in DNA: TGTGCCATCAGTCCTAGACTAGACACAGATACGCAGTATTTT.

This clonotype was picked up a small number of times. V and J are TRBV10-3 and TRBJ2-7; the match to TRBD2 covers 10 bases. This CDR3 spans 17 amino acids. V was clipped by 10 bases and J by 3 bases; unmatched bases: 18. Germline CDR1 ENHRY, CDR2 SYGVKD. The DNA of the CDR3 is TGTGCCACGACAGGAGGGGCTAGCGGGAGAGACGGCTACGAGCAGTACTTC. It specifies CATTGGASGRDGYEQYF.

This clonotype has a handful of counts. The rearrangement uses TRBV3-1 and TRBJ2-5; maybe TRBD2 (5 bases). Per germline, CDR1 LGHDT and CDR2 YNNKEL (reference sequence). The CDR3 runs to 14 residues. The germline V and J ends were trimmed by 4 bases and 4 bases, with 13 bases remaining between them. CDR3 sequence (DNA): TGTGCCAGCAGCCCACTAGGAACCGGAGAGACCCAGTACTTC. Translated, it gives CASSPLGTGETQYF.

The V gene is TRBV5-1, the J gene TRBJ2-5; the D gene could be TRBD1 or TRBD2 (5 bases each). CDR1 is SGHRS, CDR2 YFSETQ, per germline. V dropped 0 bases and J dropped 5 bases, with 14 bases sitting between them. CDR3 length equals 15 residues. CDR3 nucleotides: TGCGCCAGCAGCTTGGTGGGGGTCAGCTGGGAGACCCAGTACTTC. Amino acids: CASSLVGVSWETQYF.

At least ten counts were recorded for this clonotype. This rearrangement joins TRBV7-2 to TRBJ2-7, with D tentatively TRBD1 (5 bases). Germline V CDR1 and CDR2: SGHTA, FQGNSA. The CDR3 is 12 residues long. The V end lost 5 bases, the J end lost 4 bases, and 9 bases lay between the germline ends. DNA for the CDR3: TGTGCCAGCAGCACAGGAGCGTACGAGCAGTACTTC. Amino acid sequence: CASSTGAYEQYF.

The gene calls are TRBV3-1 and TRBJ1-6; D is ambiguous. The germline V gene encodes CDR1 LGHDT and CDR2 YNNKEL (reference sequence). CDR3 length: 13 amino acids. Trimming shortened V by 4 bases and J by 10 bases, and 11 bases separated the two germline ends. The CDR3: CASSLGLGSPLHF. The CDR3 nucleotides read TGTGCCAGCAGCCTGGGGTTGGGGTCACCCCTCCACTTT.

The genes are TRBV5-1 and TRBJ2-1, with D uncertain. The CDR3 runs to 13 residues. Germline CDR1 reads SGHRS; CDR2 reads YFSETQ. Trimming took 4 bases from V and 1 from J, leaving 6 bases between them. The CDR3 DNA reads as TGCGCCAGCAGCGAAACATCCTACAATGAGCAGTTCTTC. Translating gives CASSETSYNEQFF.

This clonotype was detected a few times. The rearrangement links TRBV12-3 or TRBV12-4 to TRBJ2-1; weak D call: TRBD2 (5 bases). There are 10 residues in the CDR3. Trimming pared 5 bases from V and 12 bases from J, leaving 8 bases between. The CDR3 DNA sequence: TGTGCCAGCAGTCAAGGGAGGCAGTTCTTC. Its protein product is CASSQGRQFF.

The CDR3 DNA is TGCAGTGCTAGTTCGTCAGCCTACAATGAGCAGTTCTTC. Protein: CSASSSAYNEQFF. This chain uses TRBV20-1 with TRBJ2-1, with D uncertain. The CDR3 has 13 amino acids. Germline loops: CDR1 DFQATT, CDR2 SNEGSKA (reference sequence). V was clipped by 3 bases and J by 2 bases, with 8 bases between them.

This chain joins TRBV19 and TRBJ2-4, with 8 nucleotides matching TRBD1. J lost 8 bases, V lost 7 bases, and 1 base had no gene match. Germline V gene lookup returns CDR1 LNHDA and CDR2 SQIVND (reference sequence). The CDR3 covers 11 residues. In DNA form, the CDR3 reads TGTGCCAGTATACAGGGGGACATTCAGTACTTC. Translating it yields CASIQGDIQYF.

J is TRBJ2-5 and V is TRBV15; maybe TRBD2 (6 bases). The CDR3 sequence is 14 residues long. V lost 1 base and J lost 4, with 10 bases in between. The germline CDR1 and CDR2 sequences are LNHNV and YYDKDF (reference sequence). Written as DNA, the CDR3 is TGTGCCACCAGCAGAGTAACACTAGCAGAGACCCAGTACTTC. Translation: CATSRVTLAETQYF.

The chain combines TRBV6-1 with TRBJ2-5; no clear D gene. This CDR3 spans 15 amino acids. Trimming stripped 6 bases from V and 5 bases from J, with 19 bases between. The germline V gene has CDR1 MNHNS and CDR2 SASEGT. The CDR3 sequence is CASRPGLGFSETQYF. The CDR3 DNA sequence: TGTGCCAGCAGGCCCGGCTTGGGGTTCTCCGAGACCCAGTACTTC.

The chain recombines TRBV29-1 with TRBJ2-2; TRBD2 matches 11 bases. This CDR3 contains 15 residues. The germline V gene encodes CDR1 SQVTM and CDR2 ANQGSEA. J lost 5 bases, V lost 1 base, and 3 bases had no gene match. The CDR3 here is CSVEASGRNTGELFF. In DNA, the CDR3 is TGCAGCGTTGAAGCTAGCGGGAGGAATACCGGGGAGCTGTTTTTT.

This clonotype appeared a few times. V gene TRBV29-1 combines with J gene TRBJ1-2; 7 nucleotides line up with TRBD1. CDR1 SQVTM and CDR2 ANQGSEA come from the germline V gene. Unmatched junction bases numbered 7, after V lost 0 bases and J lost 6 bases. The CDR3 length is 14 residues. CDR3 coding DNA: TGCAGCGTTGAAGATTCGCGGAGGGGGCATGGCTACACCTTC. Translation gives CSVEDSRRGHGYTF.

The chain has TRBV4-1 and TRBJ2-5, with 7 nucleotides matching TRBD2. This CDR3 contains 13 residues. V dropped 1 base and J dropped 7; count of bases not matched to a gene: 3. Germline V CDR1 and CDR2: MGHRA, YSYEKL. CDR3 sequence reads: CASSQVGRATQYF. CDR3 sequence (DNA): TGCGCCAGCAGCCAAGTAGGGAGGGCGACCCAGTACTTC.

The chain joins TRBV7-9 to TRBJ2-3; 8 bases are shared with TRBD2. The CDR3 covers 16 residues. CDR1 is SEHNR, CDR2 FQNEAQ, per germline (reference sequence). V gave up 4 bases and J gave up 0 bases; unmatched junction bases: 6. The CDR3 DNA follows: TGTGCCAGCAGCTCCCGAGCGGGAGCTAGCACAGATACGCAGTATTTT. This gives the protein CASSSRAGASTDTQYF.

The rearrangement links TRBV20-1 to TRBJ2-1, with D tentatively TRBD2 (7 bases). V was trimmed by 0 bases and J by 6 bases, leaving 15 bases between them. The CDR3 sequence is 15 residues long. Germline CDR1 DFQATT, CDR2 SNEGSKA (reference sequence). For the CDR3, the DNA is TGCAGTGCTAGAGATCTTCGGGGGGCTGGCAATGAGCAGTTCTTC. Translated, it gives CSARDLRGAGNEQFF.

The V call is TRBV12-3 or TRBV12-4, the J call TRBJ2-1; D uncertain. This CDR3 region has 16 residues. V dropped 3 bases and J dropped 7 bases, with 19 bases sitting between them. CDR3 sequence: CASSFLSEKHTNEQFF. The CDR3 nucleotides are TGTGCCAGCAGTTTCCTAAGCGAGAAACACACTAATGAGCAGTTCTTC.

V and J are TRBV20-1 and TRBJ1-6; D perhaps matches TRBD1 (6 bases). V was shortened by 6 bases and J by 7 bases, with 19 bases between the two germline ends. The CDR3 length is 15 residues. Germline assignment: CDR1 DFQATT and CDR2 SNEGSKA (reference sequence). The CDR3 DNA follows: TGCAGTGCCGGAGCAACCGGGACACCAAATTCACCCCTCCACTTT. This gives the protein CSAGATGTPNSPLHF.

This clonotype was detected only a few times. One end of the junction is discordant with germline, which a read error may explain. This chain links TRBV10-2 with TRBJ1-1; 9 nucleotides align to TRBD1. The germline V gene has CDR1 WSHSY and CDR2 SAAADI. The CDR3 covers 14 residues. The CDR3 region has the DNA TGCGCCTGCAGTCCTCACAGGGGGCTCACTGAAGCTTTCTTT. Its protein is CACSPHRGLTEAFF.

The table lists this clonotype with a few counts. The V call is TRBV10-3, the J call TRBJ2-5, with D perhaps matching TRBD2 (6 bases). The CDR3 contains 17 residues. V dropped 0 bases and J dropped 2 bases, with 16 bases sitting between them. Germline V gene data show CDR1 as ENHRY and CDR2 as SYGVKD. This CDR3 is CAISESIWGGKQETQYF. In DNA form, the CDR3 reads TGTGCCATCAGTGAGTCGATTTGGGGAGGTAAACAAGAGACCCAGTACTTC.

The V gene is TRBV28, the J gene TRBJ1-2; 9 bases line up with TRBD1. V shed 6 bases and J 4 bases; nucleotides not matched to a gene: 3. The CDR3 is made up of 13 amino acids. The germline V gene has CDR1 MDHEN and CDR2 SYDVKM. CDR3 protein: CASSPTGGYGYTF. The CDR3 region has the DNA TGTGCCAGCAGCCCGACAGGGGGCTATGGCTACACCTTC.

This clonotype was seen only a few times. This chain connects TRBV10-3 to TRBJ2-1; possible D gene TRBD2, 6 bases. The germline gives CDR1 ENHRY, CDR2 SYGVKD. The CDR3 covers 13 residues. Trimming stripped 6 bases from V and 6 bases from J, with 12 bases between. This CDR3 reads CAISRDSLNEQFF. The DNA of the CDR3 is TGTGCCATCAGCCGGGACTCACTCAATGAGCAGTTCTTC.

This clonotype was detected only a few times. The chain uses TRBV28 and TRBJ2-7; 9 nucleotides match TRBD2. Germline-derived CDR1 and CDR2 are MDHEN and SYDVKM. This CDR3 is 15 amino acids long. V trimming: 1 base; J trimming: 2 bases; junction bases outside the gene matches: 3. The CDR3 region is CASSLLLAGPYEQYF. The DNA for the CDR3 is TGTGCCAGCAGTTTATTGCTAGCGGGGCCCTACGAGCAGTACTTC.

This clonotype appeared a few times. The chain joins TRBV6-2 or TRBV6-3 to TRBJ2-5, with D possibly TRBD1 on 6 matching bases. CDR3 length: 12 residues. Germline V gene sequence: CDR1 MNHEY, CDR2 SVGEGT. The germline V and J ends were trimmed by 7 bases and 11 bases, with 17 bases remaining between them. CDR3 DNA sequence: TGTGCCAGCACAAAGGGGGACCGATCGCAGTACTTC. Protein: CASTKGDRSQYF.